This TCR beta chain was sequenced during a study of Ad26.COV2.S vaccination and SARS-CoV-2 variants. Study-wide results and limits: The study found higher spike-specific TCR breadth in vaccine than placebo recipients.

Regarding treatment: around 19 received Ad26.COV2.S at low or high dose, single or two shots; 5 received placebo; per-sample allocation not given. Collection of the samples took place on day 63 after the first injection of vaccine or placebo. On this clone: Its antigen is undetermined.

Clones were read by immunoSEQ multiplex PCR, and TCRdb kept only the in-frame ones, dropping some. Of about 390,000 clones in the sample, 80% to 90% were seen once. The CDR3 has 11 residues. The germline V and J ends were trimmed by 3 bases and 4 bases, with 4 bases remaining between them. Germline assignment: CDR1 GTSNPN and CDR2 SVGIG (reference sequence). This TCR came from a person between 18 and 60 years old who received the Ad26.COV2.S COVID-19 vaccine or a placebo. The input for sequencing was peripheral blood, taken in a trial of Ad26.COV2.S vaccine versus placebo. The chain joins TRBV30 to TRBJ2-1; D gene unclear. CDR3 in DNA: TGTGCCTGGAGCAAATACAATGAGCAGTTCTTC. It translates to CAWSKYNEQFF.